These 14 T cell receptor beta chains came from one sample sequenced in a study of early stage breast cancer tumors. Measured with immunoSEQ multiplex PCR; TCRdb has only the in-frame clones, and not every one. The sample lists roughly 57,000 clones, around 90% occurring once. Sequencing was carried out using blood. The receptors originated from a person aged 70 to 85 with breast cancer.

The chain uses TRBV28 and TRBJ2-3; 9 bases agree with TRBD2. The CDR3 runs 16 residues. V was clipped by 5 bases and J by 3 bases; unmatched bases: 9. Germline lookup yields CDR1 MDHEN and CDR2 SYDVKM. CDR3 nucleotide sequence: TGTGCCAGCAGTCCCGCCTCCAGCGGGAGGACAGATACGCAGTATTTT. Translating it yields CASSPASSGRTDTQYF.

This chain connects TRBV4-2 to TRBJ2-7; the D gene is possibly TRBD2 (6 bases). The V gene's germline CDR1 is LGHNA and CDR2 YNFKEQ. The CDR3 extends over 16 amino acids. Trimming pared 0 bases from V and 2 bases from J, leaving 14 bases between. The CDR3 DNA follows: TGTGCCAGCAGCCAAGAGGTAGGCGGCGGGGCCTACGAGCAGTACTTC. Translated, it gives CASSQEVGGGAYEQYF.

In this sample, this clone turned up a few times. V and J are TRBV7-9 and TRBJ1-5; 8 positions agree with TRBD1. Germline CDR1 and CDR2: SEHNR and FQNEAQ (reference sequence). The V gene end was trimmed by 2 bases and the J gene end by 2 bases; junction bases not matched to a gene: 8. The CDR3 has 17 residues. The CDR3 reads CASSLYRGAEGNQPQHF. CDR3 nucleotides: TGTGCCAGCAGCTTATACAGGGGGGCGGAAGGCAATCAGCCCCAGCATTTT.

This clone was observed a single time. The CDR3 nucleotides read TGTGCCAGCAGCGTAGGGGCGGGAAACATTCAGTACTTC. Its protein is CASSVGAGNIQYF. The chain is built from TRBV9 and TRBJ2-4, with a possible D match to TRBD2 (5 bases). CDR3 length: 13 amino acids. Germline values: CDR1 SGDLS, CDR2 YYNGEE. V lost 0 bases and J lost 6, with 7 bases in between.

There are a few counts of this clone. The CDR3, as DNA: TGTGCCAGCAGCCCAGCCAGGGGTTACGAGCAGTACTTC. It encodes CASSPARGYEQYF. This rearrangement joins TRBV5-4 to TRBJ2-7; TRBD1 might be the D (6 bases). The V and J ends lost 4 bases and 4 bases respectively, with 12 bases between them. CDR1 is SGHNT, CDR2 YYREEE, per germline (reference sequence). This CDR3 has 13 residues.

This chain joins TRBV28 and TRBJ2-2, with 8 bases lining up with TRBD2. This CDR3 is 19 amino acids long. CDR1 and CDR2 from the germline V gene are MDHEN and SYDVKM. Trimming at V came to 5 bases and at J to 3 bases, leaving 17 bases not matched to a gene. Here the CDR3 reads CASSAWGRREATDTGELFF. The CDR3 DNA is TGTGCCAGCAGTGCCTGGGGAAGGCGGGAGGCCACGGACACCGGGGAGCTGTTTTTT.

CDR3 in DNA: TGTGCCAGCATCGGTAACTATGGCTACACCTTC. Residues: CASIGNYGYTF. The chain links TRBV6-5 to TRBJ1-2; D not certain. The CDR3 sequence is 11 residues long. Trimming took off 7 bases at V and 1 base at J, with 4 bases between the two ends. Per the germline V gene, CDR1 is MNHEY and CDR2 is SVGAGI.

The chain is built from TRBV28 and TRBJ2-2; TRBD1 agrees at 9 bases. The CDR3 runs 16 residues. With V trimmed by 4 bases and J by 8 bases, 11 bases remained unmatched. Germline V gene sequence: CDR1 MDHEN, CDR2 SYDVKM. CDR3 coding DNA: TGTGCCAGCAGTTCCGGGACAGGGCTTTTAGGGGGGGAGCTGTTTTTT. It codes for CASSSGTGLLGGELFF. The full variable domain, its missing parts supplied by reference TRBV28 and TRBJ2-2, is DVKVTQSSRYLVKRTGEKVFLECVQDMDHENMFWYRQDPGLGLRLIYFSYDVKMKEKGDIPEGYSVSREKKERFSLILESASTNQTSMYLCASSSGTGLLGGELFFGEGSRLTVL.

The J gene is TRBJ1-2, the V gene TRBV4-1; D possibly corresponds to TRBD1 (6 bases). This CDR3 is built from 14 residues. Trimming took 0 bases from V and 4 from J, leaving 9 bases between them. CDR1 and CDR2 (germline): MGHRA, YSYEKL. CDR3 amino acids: CASSQDQGFYGYTF. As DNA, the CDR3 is TGCGCCAGCAGCCAAGATCAGGGGTTCTATGGCTACACCTTC.

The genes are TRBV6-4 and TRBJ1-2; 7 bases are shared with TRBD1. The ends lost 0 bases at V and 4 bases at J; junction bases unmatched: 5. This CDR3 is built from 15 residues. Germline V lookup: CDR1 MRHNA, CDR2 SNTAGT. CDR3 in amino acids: CASSDSTGQPYGYTF. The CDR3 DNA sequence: TGTGCCAGCAGTGACTCGACGGGACAGCCCTATGGCTACACCTTC.

CDR3 DNA: TGCAGCGTTGGCGTTGAGGCTACCTCACCCCTCCACTTT. This translates into CSVGVEATSPLHF. This sequence joins TRBV29-1 and TRBJ1-6; D uncertain. Trimming pared 4 bases from V and 10 bases from J, leaving 14 bases between. The CDR3 consists of 13 residues. Germline V gene data show CDR1 as SQVTM and CDR2 as ANQGSEA.

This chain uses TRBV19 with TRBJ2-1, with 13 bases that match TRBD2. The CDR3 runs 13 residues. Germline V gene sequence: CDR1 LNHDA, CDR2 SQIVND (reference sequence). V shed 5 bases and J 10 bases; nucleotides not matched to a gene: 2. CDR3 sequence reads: CASSGLAGVEQFF. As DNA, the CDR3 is TGTGCCAGTAGTGGACTAGCGGGGGTGGAGCAGTTCTTC.

The CDR3 coding sequence is TGTGCCAGTAGTCCCCCCGGACTAGCGGGCACAGATACGCAGTATTTT. Amino acid sequence: CASSPPGLAGTDTQYF. The rearrangement uses TRBV19 and TRBJ2-3, with 10 bases that match TRBD2. V was pared by 5 bases and J by 1 base, with 6 bases of the junction left unmatched. Germline V gene data show CDR1 as LNHDA and CDR2 as SQIVND (reference sequence). This CDR3 spans 16 amino acids.

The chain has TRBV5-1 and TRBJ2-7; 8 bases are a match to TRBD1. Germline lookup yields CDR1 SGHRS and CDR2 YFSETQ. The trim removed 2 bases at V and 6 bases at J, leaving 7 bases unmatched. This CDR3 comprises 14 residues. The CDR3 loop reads CASSLRTGTGEQYF. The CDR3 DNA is TGCGCCAGCAGCTTAAGGACAGGGACGGGCGAGCAGTACTTC. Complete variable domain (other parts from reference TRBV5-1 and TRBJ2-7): KAGVTQTPRYLIKTRGQQVTLSCSPISGHRSVSWYQQTPGQGLQFLFEYFSETQRNKGNFPGRFSGRQFSNSRSEMNVSTLELGDSALYLCASSLRTGTGEQYFGPGTRLTVT.